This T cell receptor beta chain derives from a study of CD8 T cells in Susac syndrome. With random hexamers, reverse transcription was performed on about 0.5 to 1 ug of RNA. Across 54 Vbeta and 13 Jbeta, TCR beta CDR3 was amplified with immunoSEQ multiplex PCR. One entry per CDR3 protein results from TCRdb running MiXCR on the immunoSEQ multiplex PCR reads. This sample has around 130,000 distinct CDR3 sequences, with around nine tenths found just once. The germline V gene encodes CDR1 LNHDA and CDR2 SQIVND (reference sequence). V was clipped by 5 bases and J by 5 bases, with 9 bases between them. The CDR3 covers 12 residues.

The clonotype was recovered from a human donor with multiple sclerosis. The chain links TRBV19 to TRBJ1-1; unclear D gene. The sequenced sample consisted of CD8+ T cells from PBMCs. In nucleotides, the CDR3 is TGTGCCAGTAGTTCAGGTGGGACTGAAGCTTTCTTT. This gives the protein CASSSGGTEAFF.